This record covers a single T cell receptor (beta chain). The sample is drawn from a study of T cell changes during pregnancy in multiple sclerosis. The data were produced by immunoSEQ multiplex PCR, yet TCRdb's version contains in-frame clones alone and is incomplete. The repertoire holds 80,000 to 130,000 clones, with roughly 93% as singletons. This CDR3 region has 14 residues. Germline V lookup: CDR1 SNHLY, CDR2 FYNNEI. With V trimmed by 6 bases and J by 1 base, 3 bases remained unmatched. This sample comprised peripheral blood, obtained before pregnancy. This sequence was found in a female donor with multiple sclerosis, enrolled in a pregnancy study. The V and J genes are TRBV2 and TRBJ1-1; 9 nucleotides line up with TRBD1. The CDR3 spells CASSKQGANTEAFF. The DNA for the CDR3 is TGTGCCAGCAGCAAACAGGGGGCGAACACTGAAGCTTTCTTT.